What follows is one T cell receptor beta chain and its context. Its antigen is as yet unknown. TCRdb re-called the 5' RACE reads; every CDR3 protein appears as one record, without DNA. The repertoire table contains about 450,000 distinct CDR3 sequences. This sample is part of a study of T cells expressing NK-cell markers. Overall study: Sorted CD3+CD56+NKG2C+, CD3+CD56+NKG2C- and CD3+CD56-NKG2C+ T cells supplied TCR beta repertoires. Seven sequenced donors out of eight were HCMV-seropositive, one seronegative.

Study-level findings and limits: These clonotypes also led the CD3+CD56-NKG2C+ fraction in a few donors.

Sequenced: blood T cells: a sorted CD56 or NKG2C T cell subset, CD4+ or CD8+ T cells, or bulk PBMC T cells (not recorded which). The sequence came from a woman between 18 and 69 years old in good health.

The CDR3 region is CASSLEGTLEQFF. This chain uses TRBV5-1 with TRBJ2-1; absent DNA, TCRdb's TRBD1 call cannot be checked. This CDR3 spans 13 amino acids. Looked up from germline, CDR1 is SGHRS and CDR2 is YFSETQ.